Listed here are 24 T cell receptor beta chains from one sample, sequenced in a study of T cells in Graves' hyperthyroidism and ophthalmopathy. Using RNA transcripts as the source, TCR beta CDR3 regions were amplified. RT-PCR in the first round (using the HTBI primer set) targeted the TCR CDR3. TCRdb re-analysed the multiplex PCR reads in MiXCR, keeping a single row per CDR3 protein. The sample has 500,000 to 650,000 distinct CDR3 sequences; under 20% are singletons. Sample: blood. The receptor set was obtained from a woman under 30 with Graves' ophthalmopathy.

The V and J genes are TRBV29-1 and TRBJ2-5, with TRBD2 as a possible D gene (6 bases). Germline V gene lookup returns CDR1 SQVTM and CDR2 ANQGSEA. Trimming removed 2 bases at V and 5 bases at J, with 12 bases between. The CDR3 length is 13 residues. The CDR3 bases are TGCAGCGTTGAACGGGGGTTCGGGGAGACCCAGTACTTC. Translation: CSVERGFGETQYF.

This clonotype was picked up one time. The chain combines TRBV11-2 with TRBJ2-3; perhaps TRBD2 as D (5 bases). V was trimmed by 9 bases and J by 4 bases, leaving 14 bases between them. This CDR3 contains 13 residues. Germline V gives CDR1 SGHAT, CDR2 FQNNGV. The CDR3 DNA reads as TGTGCCAGTACTGCGTTGGGAGCAGATACGCAGTATTTT. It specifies CASTALGADTQYF.

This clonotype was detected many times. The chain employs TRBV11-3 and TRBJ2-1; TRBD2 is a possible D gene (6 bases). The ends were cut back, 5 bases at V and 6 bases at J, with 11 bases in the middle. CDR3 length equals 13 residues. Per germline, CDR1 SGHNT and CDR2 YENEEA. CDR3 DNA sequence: TGTGCCAGCAGCGACCCGACTAGCAATGAGCAGTTCTTC. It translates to CASSDPTSNEQFF.

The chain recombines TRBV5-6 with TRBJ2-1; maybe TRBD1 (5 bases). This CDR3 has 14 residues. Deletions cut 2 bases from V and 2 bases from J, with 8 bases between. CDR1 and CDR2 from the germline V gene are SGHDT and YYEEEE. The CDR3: CASSLQEPYNEQFF. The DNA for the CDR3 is TGTGCCAGCAGCTTACAGGAGCCCTACAATGAGCAGTTCTTC.

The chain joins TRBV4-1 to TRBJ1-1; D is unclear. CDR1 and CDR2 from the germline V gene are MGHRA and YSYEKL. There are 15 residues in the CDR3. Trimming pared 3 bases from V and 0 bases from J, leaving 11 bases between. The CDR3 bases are TGCGCCAGCAGCCAGGAGCCCTTCCTGAACACTGAAGCTTTCTTT. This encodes CASSQEPFLNTEAFF.

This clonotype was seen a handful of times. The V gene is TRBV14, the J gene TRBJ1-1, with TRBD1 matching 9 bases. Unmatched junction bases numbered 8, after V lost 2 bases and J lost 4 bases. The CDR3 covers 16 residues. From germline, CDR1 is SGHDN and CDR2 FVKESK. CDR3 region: CASSQSRDRASTEAFF. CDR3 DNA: TGTGCCAGCAGCCAATCCCGGGACAGGGCAAGCACTGAAGCTTTCTTT.

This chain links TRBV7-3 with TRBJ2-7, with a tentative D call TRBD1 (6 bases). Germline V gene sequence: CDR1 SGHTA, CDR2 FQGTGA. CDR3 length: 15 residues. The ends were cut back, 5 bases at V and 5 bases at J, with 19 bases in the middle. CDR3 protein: CASSQAGQGSDEQYF. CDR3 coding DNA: TGTGCCAGCAGCCAAGCAGGCCAGGGGTCCGACGAGCAGTACTTC.

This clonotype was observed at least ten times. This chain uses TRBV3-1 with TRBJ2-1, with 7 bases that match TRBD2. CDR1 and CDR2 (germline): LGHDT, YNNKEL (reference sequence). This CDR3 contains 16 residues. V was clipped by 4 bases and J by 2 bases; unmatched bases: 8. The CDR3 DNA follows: TGTGCCAGCAGCCGGGGGGGAGGGTCCCCCTACAATGAGCAGTTCTTC. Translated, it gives CASSRGGGSPYNEQFF.

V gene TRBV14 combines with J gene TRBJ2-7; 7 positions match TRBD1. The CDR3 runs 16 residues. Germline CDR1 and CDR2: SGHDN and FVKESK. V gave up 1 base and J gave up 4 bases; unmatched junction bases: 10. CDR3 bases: TGTGCCAGCAGCCAAGTAACAGGGGCTATTTGGTACGAGCAGTACTTC. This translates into CASSQVTGAIWYEQYF.

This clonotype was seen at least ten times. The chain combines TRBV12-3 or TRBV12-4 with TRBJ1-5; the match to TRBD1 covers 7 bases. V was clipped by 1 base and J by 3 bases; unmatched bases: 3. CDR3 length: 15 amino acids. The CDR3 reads CASSLDDRDNQPQHF. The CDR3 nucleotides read TGTGCCAGCAGTTTAGACGACAGGGACAATCAGCCCCAGCATTTT.

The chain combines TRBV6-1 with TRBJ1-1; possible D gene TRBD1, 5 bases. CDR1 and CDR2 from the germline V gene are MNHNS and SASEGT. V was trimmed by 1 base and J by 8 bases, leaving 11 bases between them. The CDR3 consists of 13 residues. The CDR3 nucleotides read TGTGCCAGCAGTGAAGTGGGGGGAATGGAAGCTTTCTTT. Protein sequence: CASSEVGGMEAFF.

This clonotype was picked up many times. The CDR3 loop reads CASSSDRDLGTDTQYF. Written as DNA, the CDR3 is TGTGCCAGCAGCTCCGACAGGGATCTAGGCACAGATACGCAGTATTTT. The chain joins TRBV7-6 to TRBJ2-3; TRBD1 matches at 7 bases. The CDR3 extends over 16 amino acids. The germline V gene has CDR1 SGHVS and CDR2 FNYEAQ. V lost 4 bases, J lost 1 base, and 8 bases stayed unmatched.

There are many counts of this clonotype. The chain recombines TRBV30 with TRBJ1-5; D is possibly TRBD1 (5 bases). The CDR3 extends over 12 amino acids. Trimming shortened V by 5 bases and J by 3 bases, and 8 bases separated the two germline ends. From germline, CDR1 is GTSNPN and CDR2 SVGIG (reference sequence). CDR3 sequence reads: CAWDSDNQPQHF. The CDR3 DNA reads TGTGCCTGGGACAGTGACAATCAGCCCCAGCATTTT.

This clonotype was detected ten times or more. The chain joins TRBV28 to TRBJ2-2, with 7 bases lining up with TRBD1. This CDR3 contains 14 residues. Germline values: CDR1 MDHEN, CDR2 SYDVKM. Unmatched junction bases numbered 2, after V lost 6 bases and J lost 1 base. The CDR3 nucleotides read TGTGCCAGCAGGTGGACAGGGAACACCGGGGAGCTGTTTTTT. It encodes CASRWTGNTGELFF.

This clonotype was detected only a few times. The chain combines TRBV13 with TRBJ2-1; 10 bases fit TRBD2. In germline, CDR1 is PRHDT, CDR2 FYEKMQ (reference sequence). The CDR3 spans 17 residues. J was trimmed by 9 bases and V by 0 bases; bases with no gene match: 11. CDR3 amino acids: CASSLGGLAGGQSEQFF. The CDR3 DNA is TGTGCCAGCAGCTTAGGTGGATTAGCGGGAGGTCAGAGTGAGCAGTTCTTC.

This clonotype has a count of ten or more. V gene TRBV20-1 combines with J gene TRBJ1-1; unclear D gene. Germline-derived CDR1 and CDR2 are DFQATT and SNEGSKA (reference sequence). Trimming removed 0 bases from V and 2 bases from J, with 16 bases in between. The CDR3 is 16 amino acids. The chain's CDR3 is CSAREISVRLNTEAFF. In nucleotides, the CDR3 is TGCAGTGCTAGAGAGATATCGGTTCGTCTCAACACTGAAGCTTTCTTT.

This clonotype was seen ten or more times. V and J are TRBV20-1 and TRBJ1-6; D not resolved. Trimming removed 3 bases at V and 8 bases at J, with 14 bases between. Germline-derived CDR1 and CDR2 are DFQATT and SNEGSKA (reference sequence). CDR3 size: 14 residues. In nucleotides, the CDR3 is TGCAGTGCTAGCCGTGGGAGTGCGGATTCACCCCTCCACTTT. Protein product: CSASRGSADSPLHF.

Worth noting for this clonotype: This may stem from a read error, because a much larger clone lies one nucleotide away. The CDR3 coding sequence is TGTGCCAGCAGTGAATTGGCCAGGTGCAGCGAGCAGTACTTC. Protein sequence: CASSELARCSEQYF. The V call is TRBV2, the J call TRBJ2-7; D is unresolved. The germline V gene has CDR1 SNHLY and CDR2 FYNNEI. This CDR3 comprises 14 residues. Trimming removed 2 bases at V and 6 bases at J, with 14 bases between.

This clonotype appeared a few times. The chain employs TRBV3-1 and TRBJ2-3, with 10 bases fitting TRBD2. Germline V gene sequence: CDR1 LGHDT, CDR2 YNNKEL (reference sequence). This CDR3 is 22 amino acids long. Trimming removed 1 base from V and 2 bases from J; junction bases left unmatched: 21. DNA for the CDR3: TGTGCCAGCAGCCAAGGATTCGACAGGCTAGCGGGGGCTACGACGCCCACAGATACGCAGTATTTT. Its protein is CASSQGFDRLAGATTPTDTQYF.

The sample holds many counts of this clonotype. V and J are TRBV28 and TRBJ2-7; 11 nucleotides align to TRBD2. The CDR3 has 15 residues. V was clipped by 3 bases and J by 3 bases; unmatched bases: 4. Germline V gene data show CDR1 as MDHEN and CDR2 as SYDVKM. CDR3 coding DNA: TGTGCCAGCAGTTTCATGACTAGCGGGAACTACGAGCAGTACTTC. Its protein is CASSFMTSGNYEQYF.

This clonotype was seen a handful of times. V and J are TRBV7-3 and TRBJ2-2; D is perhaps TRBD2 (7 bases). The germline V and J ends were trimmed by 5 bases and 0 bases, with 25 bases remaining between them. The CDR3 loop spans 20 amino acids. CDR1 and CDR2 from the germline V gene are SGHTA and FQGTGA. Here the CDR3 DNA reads TGTGCCAGCAGCGCCCCAGTGAACCCCGGGGGGCCTACGAACACCGGGGAGCTGTTTTTT. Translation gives CASSAPVNPGGPTNTGELFF. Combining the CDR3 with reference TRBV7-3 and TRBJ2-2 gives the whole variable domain GAGVSQTPSNKVTEKGKYVELRCDPISGHTALYWYRQSLGQGPEFLIYFQGTGAADDSGLPNDRFFAVRPEGSVSTLKIQRTERGDSAVYLCASSAPVNPGGPTNTGELFFGEGSRLTVL.

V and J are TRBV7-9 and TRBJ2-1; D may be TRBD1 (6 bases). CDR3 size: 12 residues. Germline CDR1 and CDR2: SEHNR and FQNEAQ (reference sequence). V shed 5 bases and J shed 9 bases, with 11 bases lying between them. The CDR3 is CASSRGGIEQFF. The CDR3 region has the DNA TGTGCCAGCAGCCGAGGGGGTATTGAGCAGTTCTTC.

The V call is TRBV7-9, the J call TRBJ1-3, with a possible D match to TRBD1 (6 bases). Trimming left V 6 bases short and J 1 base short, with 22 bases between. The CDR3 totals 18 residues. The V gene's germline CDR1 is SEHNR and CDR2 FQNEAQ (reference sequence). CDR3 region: CASSYEGQLAGSGNTIYF. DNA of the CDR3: TGTGCCAGCAGTTACGAAGGACAGCTTGCTGGGTCTGGAAACACCATATATTTT.

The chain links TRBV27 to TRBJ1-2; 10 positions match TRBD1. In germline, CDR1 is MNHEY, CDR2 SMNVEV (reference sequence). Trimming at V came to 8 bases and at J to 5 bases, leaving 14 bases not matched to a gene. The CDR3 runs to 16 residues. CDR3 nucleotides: TGTGCCAGCTGTTCCGGGACAGGGGCGTTAGGTTATGGCTACACCTTC. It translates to CASCSGTGALGYGYTF.